Listed below are T cell receptor beta chains from one sample, sequenced in a study of radiation and T cells in renal cell carcinoma. Produced via immunoSEQ multiplex PCR; TCRdb's table is partial and in-frame only. Of around 95,000 clones listed, roughly 84% are singletons. The material sequenced was blood, taken from a patient whose treatment included radiotherapy and nephrectomy. These receptors were obtained from a man aged 55 to 69 with renal cell carcinoma. Both conserved end residues are part of each CDR3.

>TRBV7-7|14|TRBJ2-3
CASSPLGGRDTQYF
>TRBV19|15|TRBJ2-7
CASRGDPGTVYEQYF
>TRBV27|14|TRBJ1-1
CASSRRDRGPEAFF
>TRBV9|18|TRBJ2-6
CASSWGPQGSGGANVLTF
>TRBV7-7|15|TRBJ2-5
CASSRSTSLQETQYF
>TRBV5-1|14|TRBJ2-5
CASSQGRTQETQYF
>TRBV2|16|TRBJ1-3
CASSPPERPGEYTIYF
>TRBV4-1|13|TRBJ2-2
CASSQVGTGELFF
>TRBV6-5|14|TRBJ2-3
CATAAGQVTDTQYF
>TRBV19|12|TRBJ2-1
CASSRGLADWVF
>TRBV7-3|16|TRBJ2-3
CASSPRTGASTDTQYF
>TRBV5-4|13|TRBJ1-4
CASSGGPLEKLFF
>TRBV7-9|15|TRBJ2-2
CASTLHSGSTGELFF
>TRBV19|13|TRBJ2-5
CASSKDRGETQYF
>TRBV27|13|TRBJ2-7
CASSSVSDYEQYF
>TRBV19|14|TRBJ2-5
CASSIAGNQETQYF
>TRBV27|14|TRBJ2-7
CASMGQNRAYEQYF
>TRBV19|17|TRBJ2-6
CASSPDRESSGANVLTF
>TRBV28|16|TRBJ1-4
CASSSALRGKVEKLFF
>TRBV27|14|TRBJ2-7
CASSSWTSKFEQYF
>TRBV7-9|11|TRBJ2-7
CASSPLAEQYF
>TRBV7-2|13|TRBJ1-4
CASSEGGGKKLFF
>TRBV7-9|12|TRBJ1-2
CASSQGVGGYTF
>TRBV28|11|TRBJ2-3
CASTWSDTQYF
>TRBV7-3|15|TRBJ2-1
CASSSGTSLYNEQFF
>TRBV10-3|18|TRBJ2-3
CAISEFGLAGLSTDTQYF
>TRBV2|13|TRBJ2-3
CASRTSETDTQYF
>TRBV2|17|TRBJ1-5
CASSWGSRTGGDQPQHF
>TRBV2|12|TRBJ2-5
CASSEGLETQYF
>TRBV7-8|12|TRBJ2-1
CASSSRDLEQFF
>TRBV29-1|12|TRBJ2-3
CSVGGPWDTQYF
>TRBV27|15|TRBJ2-2
CASSWGQGRTGELFF
>TRBV6-5|15|TRBJ2-7
CASSLLAGEPYEQYF
>TRBV19|12|TRBJ1-1
CASSIGGRQAFF
>TRBV6-1|15|TRBJ1-5
CASSDSDFSGQPQHF
>TRBV18|11|TRBJ1-3
CASSPGNTIYF
>TRBV23-1|18|TRBJ1-2
CASSQSRGGYVGNYGYTF
>TRBV19|13|TRBJ2-7
CASSIQVDYEQYF
>TRBV19|13|TRBJ2-5
CASSTKQATSQYF
>TRBV7-9|12|TRBJ1-2
CASAGRRNGYTF
>TRBV27|15|TRBJ2-1
CASSFPGTSGNEQFF
>TRBV11-2|16|TRBJ1-2
CASSYDRGRANYGYTF
>TRBV5-6|15|TRBJ2-1
CASSVPTLGSNEQFF
>TRBV6-1|12|TRBJ2-7
CASSGQVDEQYF
>TRBV28|12|TRBJ1-1
CASSLYGGEAFF
>TRBV27|15|TRBJ2-1
CASSRQGPSYNEQFF
>TRBV19|14|TRBJ1-1
CASSNPPLVREAFF
>TRBV29-1|12|TRBJ2-7
CSVGWTTYEQYF
>TRBV7-2|19|TRBJ2-2
CASSFPGTSGSGSTGELFF
>TRBV6-6|15|TRBJ2-5
CASSARTSGQETQYF